A single sample is the source of the 15 T cell receptor beta chains below, sequenced in a study of human T cells and chemical hapten exposure. Time point noted: patch test 1, 2 weeks after DPC sensitization. Treatment given: therapeutic diphenylcyclopropenone sensitization with weekly scalp DPC. Blood, whole and unfractionated, served as the source for total RNA extraction. One entry per CDR3 protein results from TCRdb running MiXCR on the RACE reads. The data hold over 35,000 distinct CDR3 sequences, with 3.5% to 4% observed a single time. Sequences were derived from whole blood, sampled in connection with sensitization to the hapten diphenylcyclopropenone (DPC). The source of these receptors is a middle-aged man with alopecia areata. Some clones in this sample may be carry-over from other donors' samples.

This clonotype was recorded many times. The chain joins TRBV7-9 to TRBJ2-7; D may be TRBD1 (5 bases). Trimming took 5 bases from V and 4 from J, leaving 9 bases between them. The V gene's germline CDR1 is SEHNR and CDR2 FQNEAQ (reference sequence). CDR3 size: 12 residues. The CDR3 is CASSRKGYEQYF. The CDR3 DNA follows: TGTGCCAGCAGCCGCAAGGGGTACGAGCAGTACTTC.

The chain links TRBV10-3 to TRBJ2-1; 9 bases fit TRBD2. V dropped 2 bases and J dropped 6; count of bases not matched to a gene: 5. The germline V gene has CDR1 ENHRY and CDR2 SYGVKD. The length of the CDR3 is 15 residues. The CDR3 DNA reads TGTGCCATCAGTGAGGGATTAGCGGGAGCCAATGAGCAGTTCTTC. Translated, it gives CAISEGLAGANEQFF.

This clonotype was observed many times. The V gene is TRBV4-3, the J gene TRBJ1-1, with D possibly being TRBD1 (5 bases). Germline CDR1 is LGHNA and CDR2 is YSLEER. The germline V and J ends were trimmed by 0 bases and 2 bases, with 10 bases remaining between them. This CDR3 has 15 residues. CDR3 sequence (DNA): TGCGCCAGCAGCCAAGATCGACAGCATAACACTGAAGCTTTCTTT. It is translated as CASSQDRQHNTEAFF.

Concerning this clonotype itself: A read error may explain this, as a much larger clone is one base away. V and J are TRBV10-3 and TRBJ2-3; 8 bases are a match to TRBD2. The CDR3 has 14 residues. Germline lookup yields CDR1 ENHRY and CDR2 SYGVKD. Unmatched junction bases numbered 7, after V lost 8 bases and J lost 3 bases. The CDR3 spells CAIGPGLETDTQYF. The CDR3 DNA sequence: TGTGCCATCGGCCCGGGACTAGAAACAGATACGCAGTATTTT.

This clonotype was recorded at least ten times. The V and J genes are TRBV6-6 and TRBJ2-1; D is ambiguous. The CDR3 sequence is 16 residues long. CDR1 is MNHNY, CDR2 SVGAGI, per germline (reference sequence). Trimming pared 0 bases from V and 4 bases from J, leaving 13 bases between. The DNA of the CDR3 is TGTGCCAGCAGTTACTCGATCCTTGTAAGGTACAATGAGCAGTTCTTC. Its translation: CASSYSILVRYNEQFF.

This clonotype was counted ten times or more. This rearrangement joins TRBV29-1 to TRBJ2-1; 8 nucleotides align to TRBD2. The CDR3 length is 15 residues. V lost 6 bases and J lost 2; bases outside the gene matches: 9. The germline CDR1 and CDR2 sequences are SQVTM and ANQGSEA. The CDR3 is CSVPVREGPYNEQFF. In DNA form, the CDR3 reads TGCAGCGTGCCCGTCCGGGAGGGCCCCTACAATGAGCAGTTCTTC.

Notes on this clonotype: The junction differs from germline at one of its ends, possibly a read error. This chain uses TRBV15 with TRBJ2-7; perhaps TRBD1 as D (6 bases). The CDR3 sequence is 17 residues long. Germline CDR1 LNHNV, CDR2 YYDKDF (reference sequence). CDR3 nucleotides: TGTGTCACCAGCAGGGAGCCCCCGGGACAAGGATATAACGAGCAGTACTTC. Translated, it gives CVTSREPPGQGYNEQYF.

This clonotype was observed many times. The gene calls are TRBV6-6 and TRBJ1-5; 7 bases are a match to TRBD1. CDR1 is MNHNY and CDR2 is SVGAGI in the germline V gene (reference sequence). The V gene end was trimmed by 5 bases and the J gene end by 2 bases; junction bases not matched to a gene: 9. The CDR3 extends over 16 amino acids. In DNA form, the CDR3 reads TGTGCCAGCAGTGCATCCGGGACAGAAGGCAATCAGCCCCAGCATTTT. It is translated as CASSASGTEGNQPQHF.

This clonotype appeared many times. The rearrangement joins TRBV15 to TRBJ2-5; the D is unclear. V was clipped by 2 bases and J by 4 bases, with 8 bases between them. Germline-derived CDR1 and CDR2 are LNHNV and YYDKDF (reference sequence). CDR3 size: 13 residues. CDR3 in amino acids: CATSRPAGETQYF. The CDR3, as DNA: TGTGCCACCAGCAGACCCGCTGGAGAGACCCAGTACTTC.

This clonotype was counted many times. The chain couples TRBV29-1 to TRBJ2-1; 8 bases map to TRBD1. The CDR3 runs to 15 residues. V lost 3 bases and J lost 8; bases outside the gene matches: 12. Germline CDR1 and CDR2: SQVTM and ANQGSEA. CDR3 coding DNA: TGCAGCGTTGAGCGACCGCAGGGGGCGCAATATGAGCAGTTCTTC. It translates to CSVERPQGAQYEQFF.

This clonotype has a count of ten or more. CDR3 in DNA: TGCAGCGGGGGACAGACCTCCTACAATGAGCAGTTCTTC. Protein product: CSGGQTSYNEQFF. This rearrangement joins TRBV29-1 to TRBJ2-1; 7 bases align to TRBD1. Germline-derived CDR1 and CDR2 are SQVTM and ANQGSEA. This CDR3 contains 13 residues. Trimming at V came to 7 bases and at J to 0 bases, leaving 3 bases not matched to a gene.

This clonotype was counted at least ten times. The genes are TRBV7-9 and TRBJ2-3; D tentatively fits TRBD1 or TRBD2 (5 bases each). This CDR3 comprises 15 residues. CDR1 is SEHNR, CDR2 FQNEAQ, per germline (reference sequence). The ends were cut back, 3 bases at V and 1 base at J, with 11 bases in the middle. The CDR3 region has the DNA TGTGCCAGCAGCTTTGACGGGACCCGCACAGATACGCAGTATTTT. It yields the protein CASSFDGTRTDTQYF.

This clonotype was seen many times. This chain uses TRBV7-2 with TRBJ2-1; D uncertain. Germline V gene data show CDR1 as SGHTA and CDR2 as FQGNSA. CDR3 length: 13 amino acids. The V end was cut by 5 bases, the J end by 7 bases, with 12 bases between. DNA of the CDR3: TGTGCCAGCAGCCCGACGACTGATAATGAGCAGTTCTTC. It codes for CASSPTTDNEQFF.

This clonotype occurred many times. The rearrangement joins TRBV3-1 to TRBJ1-5, with a tentative D call TRBD1 (5 bases). The germline CDR1 and CDR2 sequences are LGHDT and YNNKEL (reference sequence). Trimming removed 4 bases at V and 3 bases at J, with 10 bases between. This CDR3 has 14 amino acids. The DNA for the CDR3 is TGTGCCAGCAGCCTGGGGGGTAACAATCAGCCCCAGCATTTT. Encoded protein: CASSLGGNNQPQHF.

This clonotype appeared many times. The CDR3 loop is CASSLGPTSGSTQYF. CDR3 bases: TGCGCCAGCAGCTTGGGACCGACTAGCGGATCTACGCAGTATTTT. The rearrangement joins TRBV5-1 to TRBJ2-3; 9 nucleotides match TRBD2. V lost 0 bases, J lost 8 bases, and 7 bases stayed unmatched. This CDR3 has 15 residues. Germline V gene data show CDR1 as SGHRS and CDR2 as YFSETQ.